These 26 T cell receptor beta chains were all obtained from the same sample, sequenced in a study of T cell repertoires in cytomegalovirus infection. No antigen has been identified for these receptors. TCRdb used MiXCR to reprocess the reads, holding one entry per CDR3 protein. Of roughly 220,000 distinct CDR3 sequences in the sample, less than 50% were seen once. The input for sequencing was CD8+ T cells from cultured PBMCs, taken from culture after CMV antigen stimulation. The receptors derive from a human donor in good health (CMV status not recorded). Some clones in this sample may be carry-over from other donors' samples.

The rearrangement links TRBV7-6 to TRBJ2-1; the D gene is possibly TRBD2 (6 bases). This CDR3 contains 16 residues. V shed 1 base and J shed 7 bases, with 17 bases lying between them. Looked up from germline, CDR1 is SGHVS and CDR2 is FNYEAQ. The CDR3 DNA reads as TGTGCCAGCAGCTTAGTAGGTGGAGGGCCTGAAAATGAGCAGTTCTTC. Its translation is CASSLVGGGPENEQFF. The full variable domain, completed using reference TRBV7-6 and TRBJ2-1, is GAGVSQSPRYKVTKRGQDVALRCDPISGHVSLYWYRQALGQGPEFLTYFNYEAQQDKSGLPNDRFSAERPEGSISTLTIQRTEQRDSAMYRCASSLVGGGPENEQFFGPGTRLTVL.

The V gene is TRBV11-2, the J gene TRBJ1-5; D perhaps matches TRBD1 (6 bases). Germline CDR1 reads SGHAT; CDR2 reads FQNNGV. The CDR3 has 14 amino acids. Between the trimmed V and J ends, which lost 6 bases and 6 bases, there was a span of 15 bases. CDR3 in amino acids: CASRRGGSGQPQHF. The DNA of the CDR3 is TGTGCCAGCAGAAGGGGGGGATCAGGTCAGCCCCAGCATTTT.

The sample holds a few counts of this clonotype. The genes are TRBV7-3 and TRBJ2-2; D remains unclear. The V and J ends lost 2 bases and 7 bases respectively, with 11 bases between them. This CDR3 has 14 residues. Germline V gene data show CDR1 as SGHTA and CDR2 as FQGTGA. The DNA for the CDR3 is TGTGCCAGCAGCTTAGAAGTGGGAATCGGGGAGCTGTTTTTT. Translating it yields CASSLEVGIGELFF.

This clonotype occurred a few times. The chain uses TRBV12-3 or TRBV12-4 and TRBJ2-2; D not resolved. This CDR3 is 10 amino acids long. Trimming removed 9 bases from V and 6 bases from J, with 5 bases in between. The CDR3 nucleotides are TGTGCCAGTTTAGCCGGGGAGCTGTTTTTT. It is translated as CASLAGELFF.

J is TRBJ2-5 and V is TRBV7-2, with a tentative D call TRBD2 (6 bases). This CDR3 region has 16 residues. Germline values: CDR1 SGHTA, CDR2 FQGNSA. V lost 1 base, J lost 5 bases, and 17 bases lay in between. CDR3 residues: CASSLGTTDLLETQYF. In DNA, the CDR3 is TGTGCCAGCAGCTTAGGGACTACGGATCTTCTGGAGACCCAGTACTTC. Filled out from reference TRBV7-2 and TRBJ2-5, the complete variable domain reads GAGVSQSPSNKVTEKGKDVELRCDPISGHTALYWYRQSLGQGLEFLIYFQGNSAPDKSGLPSDRFSAERTGGSVSTLTIQRTQQEDSAVYLCASSLGTTDLLETQYFGPGTRLLVL.

In this sample, this clonotype turned up many times. V gene TRBV19 combines with J gene TRBJ1-2, with D possibly matching TRBD1 (5 bases). Trimming stripped 3 bases from V and 4 bases from J, with 9 bases between. Germline CDR1 and CDR2: LNHDA and SQIVND (reference sequence). The CDR3 runs to 13 residues. The CDR3, as DNA: TGTGCCAGTAGTATCGGGACCTTCTATGGCTACACCTTC. Translation: CASSIGTFYGYTF.

The CDR3 sequence is CASSQDGGRDLYNEQFF. DNA of the CDR3: TGTGCCAGCAGCCAAGATGGGGGGCGAGATCTATACAATGAGCAGTTCTTC. J is TRBJ2-1 and V is TRBV4-2, with D perhaps TRBD1 or TRBD2 (6 bases each). Per the germline V gene, CDR1 is LGHNA and CDR2 is YNFKEQ. V dropped 0 bases and J dropped 4 bases, with 16 bases sitting between them. The CDR3 sequence is 17 residues long.

The gene calls are TRBV7-4 and TRBJ1-3; D might be TRBD1 (6 bases). This CDR3 has 15 residues. The germline V and J ends were trimmed by 5 bases and 0 bases, with 11 bases remaining between them. Per germline, CDR1 SGHVT and CDR2 SQSDAQ. The CDR3 region is CASSQGPSSGNTIYF. The CDR3 coding sequence is TGTGCCAGCAGCCAGGGGCCCAGCTCTGGAAACACCATATATTTT.

The chain employs TRBV28 and TRBJ2-3; the match to TRBD2 covers 12 bases. The junction had 6 bases not matched to a gene; V was cut back by 6 bases and J by 2 bases. In germline, CDR1 is MDHEN, CDR2 SYDVKM. The CDR3 extends over 16 amino acids. CDR3 coding DNA: TGTGCCAGCAGCGGGGGACTAGCGGGTCCCACAGATACGCAGTATTTT. Its protein is CASSGGLAGPTDTQYF.

V and J are TRBV12-3 or TRBV12-4 and TRBJ2-2; D possibly matches TRBD1 or TRBD2 (5 bases each). Trimming cost V 3 bases and J 6 bases, with 8 bases left between them. The CDR3 is 13 amino acids. The CDR3 sequence is CASSFEGPGELFF. In DNA, the CDR3 is TGTGCCAGCAGTTTTGAGGGACCCGGGGAGCTGTTTTTT.

V usage is TRBV5-5 and J usage is TRBJ2-1; the match to TRBD2 covers 8 bases. The CDR3 contains 14 residues. The trim removed 0 bases at V and 7 bases at J, leaving 3 bases unmatched. Per germline, CDR1 SGHKS and CDR2 YYEKEE (reference sequence). The CDR3, as DNA: TGTGCCAGCAGCTTGGTGTCTAGCGGGAATGAGCAGTTCTTC. Protein: CASSLVSSGNEQFF.

This clonotype was counted only a few times. The chain has TRBV5-1 and TRBJ2-1, with 8 bases aligning to TRBD2. This CDR3 comprises 16 residues. Trimming took 0 bases from V and 0 from J; bases not matched to a gene: 2. From germline, CDR1 is SGHRS and CDR2 YFSETQ. The chain's CDR3 is CASSLVLAGSYNEQFF. The CDR3 DNA reads TGCGCCAGCAGCTTGGTGCTAGCGGGCTCCTACAATGAGCAGTTCTTC.

The V and J genes are TRBV14 and TRBJ2-7; 15 bases agree with TRBD2. The CDR3 is made up of 17 amino acids. Germline V gene sequence: CDR1 SGHDN, CDR2 FVKESK. With V trimmed by 4 bases and J by 0 bases, 4 bases remained unmatched. CDR3 coding DNA: TGTGCCAGCAGCCCCGGACTAGCGGGGGGGATCTCCTACGAGCAGTACTTC. Its translation: CASSPGLAGGISYEQYF.

This clonotype was picked up many times. The V call is TRBV9, the J call TRBJ2-3, with D perhaps assigned TRBD1 or TRBD2 (5 bases each). V dropped 0 bases and J dropped 1 base, with 6 bases sitting between them. The CDR3 runs 14 residues. The germline V gene has CDR1 SGDLS and CDR2 YYNGEE. CDR3 protein: CASSVAGRTDTQYF. Written as DNA, the CDR3 is TGTGCCAGCAGCGTAGCGGGGCGCACAGATACGCAGTATTTT.

The chain combines TRBV5-1 with TRBJ2-1; D ambiguous. The CDR3 contains 14 residues. Germline CDR1 is SGHRS and CDR2 is YFSETQ. CDR3 loop: CVTSMAGPYNEQFF. CDR3 nucleotides: TGCGTAACCTCCATGGCAGGTCCTTACAATGAGCAGTTCTTC.

This clonotype appeared many times. The gene calls are TRBV10-3 and TRBJ2-5; 9 bases map to TRBD2. Germline assignment: CDR1 ENHRY and CDR2 SYGVKD. V gave up 4 bases and J gave up 4 bases; unmatched junction bases: 10. This CDR3 has 16 amino acids. CDR3 sequence (DNA): TGTGCCATCAGTGGACTCGGCGGGAGGGCCCTAGAGACCCAGTACTTC. This gives the protein CAISGLGGRALETQYF.

The genes are TRBV10-3 and TRBJ2-1, with 11 nucleotides matching TRBD1. V was pared by 7 bases and J by 6 bases, with 8 bases of the junction left unmatched. CDR1 and CDR2 (germline): ENHRY, SYGVKD. The CDR3 is 15 amino acids. CDR3 sequence (DNA): TGTGCCATCACCGAGGGGGACAGGGGGTCCAATGAGCAGTTCTTC. Translating it yields CAITEGDRGSNEQFF.

The J gene is TRBJ2-7, the V gene TRBV10-2; a possible D gene is TRBD2 (6 bases). Trimming left V 6 bases short and J 6 bases short, with 15 bases between. Looked up from germline, CDR1 is WSHSY and CDR2 is SAAADI. This CDR3 is built from 13 residues. The CDR3 reads CASSAGGSAEQYF. CDR3 DNA sequence: TGCGCCAGCAGCGCCGGAGGGAGCGCCGAGCAGTACTTC.

The chain links TRBV28 to TRBJ2-3; perhaps TRBD2 as D (7 bases). The CDR3 runs to 16 residues. Trimming left V 2 bases short and J 2 bases short, with 14 bases between. CDR1 and CDR2 (germline): MDHEN, SYDVKM. This chain's CDR3 is CASSLLGGGPTDTQYF. CDR3 in DNA: TGTGCCAGCAGTTTACTTGGGGGGGGCCCCACAGATACGCAGTATTTT.

This chain uses TRBV7-2 with TRBJ2-1; D is ambiguous. The germline gives CDR1 SGHTA, CDR2 FQGNSA. The CDR3 has 13 residues. V lost 2 bases, J lost 7 bases, and 9 bases lay in between. This CDR3 is CASSLMGTNEQFF. The CDR3 DNA sequence: TGTGCCAGCAGCTTAATGGGTACAAATGAGCAGTTCTTC.

The chain links TRBV11-1 to TRBJ1-1, with D possibly TRBD1 on 5 matching bases. Germline V gives CDR1 SGHAT, CDR2 FQDESV (reference sequence). The CDR3 spans 13 residues. Trimming pared 4 bases from V and 5 bases from J, leaving 11 bases between. The CDR3 protein is CASSSGQGTEAFF. The CDR3 region has the DNA TGTGCCAGCAGCTCAGGTCAGGGAACTGAAGCTTTCTTT.

This clonotype has only a few counts. The V and J genes are TRBV28 and TRBJ2-1; D assignment may be TRBD1 or TRBD2 (7 bases each). Trimming took off 5 bases at V and 5 bases at J, with 16 bases between the two ends. Looked up from germline, CDR1 is MDHEN and CDR2 is SYDVKM. This CDR3 is 15 amino acids long. CDR3 sequence reads: CASSAYRGGDNEQFF. CDR3 in DNA: TGTGCCAGCAGTGCCTACAGGGGAGGGGACAATGAGCAGTTCTTC.

V usage is TRBV28 and J usage is TRBJ2-7; 10 nucleotides line up with TRBD1. The CDR3 is 14 amino acids. Germline lookup yields CDR1 MDHEN and CDR2 SYDVKM. J gave up 6 bases and V 6 bases, and 8 bases lay outside the gene matches. CDR3 sequence reads: CASRDGTGVSEQYF. The CDR3 DNA follows: TGTGCCAGCAGGGACGGGACAGGGGTTTCCGAGCAGTACTTC.

This clonotype is medium-sized. V is TRBV6-6 and J is TRBJ1-1, with D maybe TRBD1 (6 bases). Per the germline V gene, CDR1 is MNHNY and CDR2 is SVGAGI (reference sequence). The CDR3 loop spans 14 amino acids. Trimming removed 2 bases at V and 8 bases at J, with 15 bases between. The CDR3 loop is CASSYEWWGPEAFF. For the CDR3, the DNA is TGTGCCAGCAGTTACGAATGGTGGGGGCCAGAAGCTTTCTTT.

This clonotype has ten or more counts. The chain joins TRBV6-1 to TRBJ2-5; D is ambiguous. CDR3 size: 17 residues. The V gene's germline CDR1 is MNHNS and CDR2 SASEGT. Trimming left V 3 bases short and J 3 bases short, with 20 bases between. CDR3 sequence: CASSEYGPAEAKETQYF. The DNA of the CDR3 is TGTGCCAGCAGTGAGTACGGACCCGCCGAAGCTAAAGAGACCCAGTACTTC.

The rearrangement uses TRBV19 and TRBJ2-7; D perhaps matches TRBD1 (5 bases). Germline assignment: CDR1 LNHDA and CDR2 SQIVND (reference sequence). Trimming removed 0 bases from V and 4 bases from J, with 7 bases in between. CDR3 length: 13 residues. Here the CDR3 DNA reads TGTGCCAGTAGTATAGACGACAGTTACGAGCAGTACTTC. Its protein is CASSIDDSYEQYF.